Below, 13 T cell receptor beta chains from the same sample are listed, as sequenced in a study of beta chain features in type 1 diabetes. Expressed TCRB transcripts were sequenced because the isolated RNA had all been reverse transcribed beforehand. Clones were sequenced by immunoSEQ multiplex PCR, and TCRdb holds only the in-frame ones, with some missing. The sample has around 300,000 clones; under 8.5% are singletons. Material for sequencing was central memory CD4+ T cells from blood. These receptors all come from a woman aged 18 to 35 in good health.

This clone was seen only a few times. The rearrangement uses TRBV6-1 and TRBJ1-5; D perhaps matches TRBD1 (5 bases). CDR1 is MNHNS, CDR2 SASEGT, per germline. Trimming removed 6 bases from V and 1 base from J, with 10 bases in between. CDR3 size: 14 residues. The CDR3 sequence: CASRIRDSNQPQHF. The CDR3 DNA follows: TGTGCCAGCAGGATCAGGGACAGCAATCAGCCCCAGCATTTT.

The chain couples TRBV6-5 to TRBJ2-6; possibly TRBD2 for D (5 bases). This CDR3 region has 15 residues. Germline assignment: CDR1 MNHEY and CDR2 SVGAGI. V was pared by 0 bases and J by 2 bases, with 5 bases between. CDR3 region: CASSYSRAGANVLTF. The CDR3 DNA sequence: TGTGCCAGCAGTTACTCGCGGGCTGGGGCCAACGTCCTGACTTTC.

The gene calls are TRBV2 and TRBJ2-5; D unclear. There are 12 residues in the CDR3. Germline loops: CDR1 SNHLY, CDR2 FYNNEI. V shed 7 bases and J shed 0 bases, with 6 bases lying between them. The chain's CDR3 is CASNRNQETQYF. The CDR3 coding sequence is TGTGCCAGCAACAGAAACCAAGAGACCCAGTACTTC.

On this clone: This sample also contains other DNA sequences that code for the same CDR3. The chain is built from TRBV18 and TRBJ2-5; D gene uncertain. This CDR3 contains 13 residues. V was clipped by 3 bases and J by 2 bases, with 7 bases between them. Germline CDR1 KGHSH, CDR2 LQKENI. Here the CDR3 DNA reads TGTGCCAGCTCACCGACGGTACAAGAGACCCAGTACTTC. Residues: CASSPTVQETQYF. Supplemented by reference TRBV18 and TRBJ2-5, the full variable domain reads NAGVMQNPRHLVRRRGQEARLRCSPMKGHSHVYWYRQLPEEGLKFMVYLQKENIIDESGMPKERFSAEFPKEGPSILRIQQVVRGDSAAYFCASSPTVQETQYFGPGTRLLVL.

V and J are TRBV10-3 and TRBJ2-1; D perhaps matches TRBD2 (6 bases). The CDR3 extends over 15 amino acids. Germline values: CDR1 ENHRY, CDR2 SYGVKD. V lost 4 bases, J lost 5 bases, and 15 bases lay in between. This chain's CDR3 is CAISAGSGYDNEQFF. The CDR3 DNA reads TGTGCCATCAGTGCCGGGAGCGGTTATGACAATGAGCAGTTCTTC.

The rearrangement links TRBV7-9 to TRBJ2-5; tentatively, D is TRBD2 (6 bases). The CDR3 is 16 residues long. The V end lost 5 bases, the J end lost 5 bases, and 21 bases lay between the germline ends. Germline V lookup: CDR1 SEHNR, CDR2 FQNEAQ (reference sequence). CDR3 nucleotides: TGTGCCAGCAGCCAAAAGCTCCGGGACTTCGCGGAGACCCAGTACTTC. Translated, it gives CASSQKLRDFAETQYF.

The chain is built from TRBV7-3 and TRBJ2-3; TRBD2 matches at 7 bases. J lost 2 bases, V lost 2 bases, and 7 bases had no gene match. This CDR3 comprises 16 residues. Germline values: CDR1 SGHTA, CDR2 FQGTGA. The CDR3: CASSLRVAGSTDTQYF. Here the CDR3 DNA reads TGTGCCAGCAGCTTACGGGTAGCGGGCTCCACAGATACGCAGTATTTT.

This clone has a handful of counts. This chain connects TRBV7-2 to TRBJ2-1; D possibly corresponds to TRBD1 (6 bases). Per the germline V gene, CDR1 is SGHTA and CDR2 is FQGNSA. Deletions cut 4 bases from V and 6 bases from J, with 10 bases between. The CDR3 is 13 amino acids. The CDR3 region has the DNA TGTGCCAGCAGCTCGTCACAGGGCAATGAGCAGTTCTTC. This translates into CASSSSQGNEQFF.

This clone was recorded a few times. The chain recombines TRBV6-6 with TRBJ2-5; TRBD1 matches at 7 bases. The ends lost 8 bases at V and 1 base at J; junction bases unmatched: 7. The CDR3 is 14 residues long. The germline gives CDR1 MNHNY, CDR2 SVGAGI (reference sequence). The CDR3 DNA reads TGTGCCAGCCGACCGGGACAGCTCCAAGAGACCCAGTACTTC. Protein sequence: CASRPGQLQETQYF.

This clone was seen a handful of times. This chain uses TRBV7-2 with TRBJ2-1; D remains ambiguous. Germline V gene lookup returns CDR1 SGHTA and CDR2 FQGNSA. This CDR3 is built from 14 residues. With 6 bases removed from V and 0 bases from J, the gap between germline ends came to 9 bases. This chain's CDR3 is CASSSGYSYNEQFF. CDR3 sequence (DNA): TGTGCCAGCAGTTCCGGCTACTCCTACAATGAGCAGTTCTTC.

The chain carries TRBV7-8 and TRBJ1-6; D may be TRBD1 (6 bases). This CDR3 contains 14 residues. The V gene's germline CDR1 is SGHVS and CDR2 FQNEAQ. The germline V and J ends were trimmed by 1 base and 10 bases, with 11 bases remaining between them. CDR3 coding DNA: TGTGCCAGCAGCTTAGAGGGGGAGAAGTCACCCCTCCACTTT. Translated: CASSLEGEKSPLHF.

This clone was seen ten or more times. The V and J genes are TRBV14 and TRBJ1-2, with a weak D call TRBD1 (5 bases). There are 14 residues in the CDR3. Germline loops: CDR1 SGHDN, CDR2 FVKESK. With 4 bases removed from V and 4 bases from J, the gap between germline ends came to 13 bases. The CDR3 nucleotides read TGTGCCAGCAGCCGAACAGGCGCCGCCTATGGCTACACCTTC. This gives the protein CASSRTGAAYGYTF. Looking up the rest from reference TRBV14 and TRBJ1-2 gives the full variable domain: EAGVTQFPSHSVIEKGQTVTLRCDPISGHDNLYWYRRVMGKEIKFLLHFVKESKQDESGMPNNRFLAERTGGTYSTLKVQPAELEDSGVYFCASSRTGAAYGYTFGSGTRLTVV.

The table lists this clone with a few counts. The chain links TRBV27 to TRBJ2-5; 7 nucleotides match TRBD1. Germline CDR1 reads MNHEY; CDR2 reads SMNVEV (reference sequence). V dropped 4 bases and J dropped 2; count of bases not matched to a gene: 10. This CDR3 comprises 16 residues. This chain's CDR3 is CASSSLEQGKQETQYF. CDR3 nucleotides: TGTGCCAGCAGTTCACTCGAACAGGGGAAACAAGAGACCCAGTACTTC.